This T cell receptor beta chain was documented in a study of T cell clonotyping in hematopoietic cell transplantation. Time point defined: recipient sample about 28 days before transplant, after cytoreduction. In the case of this clone: Antigen: not known.

The method was immunoSEQ multiplex PCR; TCRdb's version includes in-frame clones alone and lacks a portion of them. The sample records approximately 11,000 clones, around 87% being singletons. V was cut by 3 bases and J by 3 bases, with 15 bases left in between. The germline V gene encodes CDR1 SGDLS and CDR2 YYNGEE. CDR3 size: 16 residues. Study-level points and caveats: No sorting was done, leaving CD4 and CD8 contributions mixed.

This sequence joins TRBV9 and TRBJ2-2; weak D call: TRBD1 (5 bases). The TCR sequence derives from a woman between 50 and 59 years old with chronic myeloid leukemia. Some clones in this sample may be carry-over from other donors' samples. The starting material was peripheral blood mononuclear cells, obtained before stem cell transplant. The CDR3 DNA follows: TGTGCCAGCAGCGGGGGCATAGGGGCCGACACCGGGGAGCTGTTTTTT. Translating gives CASSGGIGADTGELFF.